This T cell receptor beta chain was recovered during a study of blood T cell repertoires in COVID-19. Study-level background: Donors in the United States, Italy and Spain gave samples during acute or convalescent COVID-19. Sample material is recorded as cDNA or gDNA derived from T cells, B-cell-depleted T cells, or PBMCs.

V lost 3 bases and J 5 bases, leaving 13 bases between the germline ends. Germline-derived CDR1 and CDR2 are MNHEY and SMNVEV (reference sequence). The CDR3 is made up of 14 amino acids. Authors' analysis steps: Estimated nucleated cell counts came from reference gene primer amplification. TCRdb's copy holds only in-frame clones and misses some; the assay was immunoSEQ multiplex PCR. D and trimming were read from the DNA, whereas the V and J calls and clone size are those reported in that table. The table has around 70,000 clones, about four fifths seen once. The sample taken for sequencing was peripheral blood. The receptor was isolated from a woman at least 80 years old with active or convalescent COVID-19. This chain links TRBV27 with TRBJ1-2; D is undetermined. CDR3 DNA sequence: TGTGCCAGCAGTTTTAAGGCGACATCTTATGGCTACACCTTC. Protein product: CASSFKATSYGYTF.